A single T cell receptor (beta chain) is shown here with its context. The data stem from a study of CD8 T cells in ankylosing spondylitis. V was pared by 1 base and J by 3 bases, with 16 bases between. The germline V gene has CDR1 SGHAT and CDR2 FQNNGV. The length of the CDR3 is 18 residues. One entry per CDR3 protein, called by TCRdb with MiXCR from the 5' RACE reads. The sample carries approximately 350,000 distinct CDR3 sequences, approximately 20% recorded once. This sequence joins TRBV11-2 and TRBJ2-6; maybe TRBD2 (7 bases). Sequencing was done on a sample of blood, either unsorted or a sorted T cell fraction (not recorded which). The origin of this receptor is a male donor with ankylosing spondylitis or in good health (not recorded which). The CDR3 bases are TGTGCCAGCAGCTTAGTGGTGGGGGGGCTCTTTGGGGCCAACGTCCTGACTTTC. Amino acid sequence: CASSLVVGGLFGANVLTF.